The 9 T cell receptor beta chains reported below all come from one sample, sequenced in a study of T cells in women clearing cervical HPV infection. Profiling relied on immunoSEQ multiplex PCR, and the TCRdb table lists in-frame clones only, not all of them. The repertoire table contains tens of thousands of clones. Sequencing was carried out using blood buffy coat. All receptors come from a woman aged 18 to 75 with a cervical HPV16 infection that either progressed to CIN3+ or cleared (not recorded which).

For this clone: The read finishes 3 residues shy of the CDR3 end, and the germline J gene is used to complete it. The chain has TRBV5-1 and TRBJ1-1, with a weak D call TRBD1 (5 bases). V dropped 6 bases and J dropped 3 bases, with 18 bases sitting between them. Germline CDR1 SGHRS, CDR2 YFSETQ. The CDR3 consists of 15 residues. The CDR3 region is CASTYGAGEYTEAFF. The sequenced part of the CDR3 DNA is TGCGCCAGCACCTATGGGGCGGGGGAGTACACTGAA.

On this clone: The read ends 3 residues early relative to the CDR3; the germline J gene fills the gap. The chain uses TRBV11-2 and TRBJ1-1; 7 bases fit TRBD1. This CDR3 is built from 15 residues. Germline lookup yields CDR1 SGHAT and CDR2 FQNNGV. With V trimmed by 6 bases and J by 2 bases, 9 bases remained unmatched. CDR3 residues: CASSPGQRLNTEAFF. The sequenced part of the CDR3 DNA is TGTGCCAGCAGTCCGGGACAGCGGTTAAACACTGAA.

Regarding this clone: The read comes to an end 3 residues before the CDR3 does, leaving the germline J gene to fill in the end. The rearrangement joins TRBV12-3 or TRBV12-4 to TRBJ2-1; perhaps TRBD2 as D (8 bases). The V gene lost 3 bases and the J gene lost 8 bases, with 17 bases spanning the gap. This CDR3 has 15 residues. The DNA read from the CDR3 is TGTGCCAGCAGTTTGAGGGGGCGGGGGGCCTATGAG. Translation: CASSLRGRGAYE. The full CDR3 protein reads CASSLRGRGAYEQFF.

Of note for this clone: The observed sequence ends 3 residues before the CDR3 terminus, with the missing tail filled in from the germline J gene. V usage is TRBV2 and J usage is TRBJ2-3, with TRBD2 matching over 16 bases. Germline lookup yields CDR1 SNHLY and CDR2 FYNNEI. The CDR3 extends over 15 amino acids. V shed 6 bases and J 7 bases; nucleotides not matched to a gene: 4. Here the CDR3 reads CASRPGLAGGHTQYF. The CDR3 bases that were read are TGTGCCAGCAGACCGGGACTAGCGGGGGGGCATACG. The whole variable domain, remainder taken from reference TRBV2 and TRBJ2-3, is EPEVTQTPSHQVTQMGQEVILRCVPISNHLYFYWYRQILGQKVEFLVSFYNNEISEKSEIFDDQFSVERPDGSNFTLKIRSTKLEDSAMYFCASRPGLAGGHTQYFGPGTRLTVL.

Notes on this clone: The CDR3 goes on 3 residues after the read ends, and that part is filled in from the germline J gene. The chain combines TRBV18 with TRBJ2-1, with 10 positions matching TRBD1. Germline V gene sequence: CDR1 KGHSH, CDR2 LQKENI. V gave up 3 bases and J gave up 6 bases; unmatched junction bases: 5. There are 15 residues in the CDR3. CDR3 region: CASSPLGQGFNEQFF. The sequenced part of the CDR3 DNA is TGTGCCAGCTCACCTTTGGGACAGGGGTTCAATGAG.

Concerning this clone itself: The CDR3 end falls 3 residues outside the read, so it is completed with the germline J gene. This chain uses TRBV6-2 or TRBV6-3 with TRBJ2-7, with 8 nucleotides matching TRBD2. The CDR3 consists of 16 residues. Germline loops: CDR1 MNHEY, CDR2 SVGEGT. The J segment lost 0 bases and the V segment lost 0 bases, leaving 4 bases of the junction unmatched. The sequenced CDR3 bases are TGTGCCAGCAGTTACTCCCGCGGGGGGAACTCCTACGAG. It is translated as CASSYSRGGNSYE. The entire CDR3 sequence reads CASSYSRGGNSYEQYF.

Of note for this clone: Coverage ceases 3 residues before the CDR3 finishes, and the germline J gene fills in the end. The chain employs TRBV7-9 and TRBJ1-5; the D gene is possibly TRBD1 (6 bases). Trimming shortened V by 1 base and J by 8 bases, and 15 bases separated the two germline ends. CDR1 is SEHNR and CDR2 is FQNEAQ in the germline V gene (reference sequence). The CDR3 consists of 15 residues. CDR3 sequence reads: CASSLGGGLFEPQHF. The CDR3 DNA, read in part, is TGTGCCAGCAGCTTAGGGGGGGGGCTGTTTGAGCCC.

Details on this clone: The CDR3 goes on 3 residues after the read ends, and that part is filled in from the germline J gene. The chain carries TRBV2 and TRBJ1-5, with D maybe TRBD1 (5 bases). The CDR3 consists of 15 residues. The V end lost 6 bases, the J end lost 7 bases, and 19 bases lay between the germline ends. Germline V gene sequence: CDR1 SNHLY, CDR2 FYNNEI. The covered CDR3 bases are TGTGCCAGCAGGGACGGAGGGGCAGGGTTGCAGCCC. This translates into CASRDGGAGLQP. The entire CDR3 reads CASRDGGAGLQPQHF.

A word on this clone: The read finishes 3 residues shy of the CDR3 end, and the germline J gene is used to complete it. V usage is TRBV7-6 and J usage is TRBJ2-3; the match to TRBD2 covers 8 bases. Germline V gene sequence: CDR1 SGHVS, CDR2 FNYEAQ. J gave up 1 base and V 0 bases, and 3 bases lay outside the gene matches. This CDR3 has 16 amino acids. The CDR3 spells CASSLARRGGTDTQYF. The sequenced CDR3 bases are TGTGCCAGCAGCTTAGCTCGGCGGGGGGGCACAGATACG.